This T cell receptor beta chain is from a study of blood T cell repertoires in COVID-19. CDR1 and CDR2 from the germline V gene are KGHSH and LQKENI. The CDR3 loop spans 12 amino acids. The V end was cut by 3 bases, the J end by 4 bases, with 3 bases between. Authors' data handling: Amplification with reference gene primers provided the estimates of nucleated cell counts. Only in-frame clones appear in the TCRdb table, and some are missing; sequencing was by immunoSEQ multiplex PCR. V and J calls and clone size are given by that table; D and trimming were obtained from the DNA. The repertoire holds tens of thousands of clones, around 87% seen once, with about 61% in the top ten.

The source of this sequence is a man in his sixties or seventies with acute or convalescent COVID-19. The sequencing sample was made of peripheral blood. The J gene is TRBJ1-4, the V gene TRBV18; D is uncertain. CDR3 sequence: CASSPRNEKLFF. CDR3 nucleotides: TGTGCCAGCTCACCCCGTAATGAAAAACTGTTTTTT. The variable domain in full, completed from reference TRBV18 and TRBJ1-4, reads NAGVMQNPRHLVRRRGQEARLRCSPMKGHSHVYWYRQLPEEGLKFMVYLQKENIIDESGMPKERFSAEFPKEGPSILRIQQVVRGDSAAYFCASSPRNEKLFFGSGTQLSVL.